One sample yielded the 30 T cell receptor beta chains listed below, sequenced in a study of early T cells in non-severe SARS-CoV-2 infection. MiXCR was run by TCRdb on the 5' RACE reads, yielding one entry per CDR3 protein. The repertoire holds tens of thousands of distinct CDR3 sequences, with approximately 13% as singletons. What was sequenced was whole blood. These TCRs come from an adult who was a healthcare worker with PCR-confirmed SARS-CoV-2 infection or an uninfected control (not recorded which).

This clonotype has only a few counts. The rearrangement links TRBV27 to TRBJ2-3; D is perhaps TRBD1 or TRBD2 (5 bases each). This CDR3 is 14 amino acids long. V was clipped by 4 bases and J by 1 base, with 9 bases between them. CDR1 MNHEY and CDR2 SMNVEV come from the germline V gene (reference sequence). CDR3 residues: CASSYRGGTDTQYF. CDR3 bases: TGTGCCAGCAGTTACAGAGGGGGCACAGATACGCAGTATTTT.

This clonotype occurred many times. The gene calls are TRBV5-4 and TRBJ2-5, with TRBD2 identical over 7 bases. J gave up 2 bases and V 3 bases, and 10 bases lay outside the gene matches. The CDR3 loop spans 16 amino acids. Germline V gene sequence: CDR1 SGHNT, CDR2 YYREEE (reference sequence). CDR3 DNA: TGTGCCAGCAGCTCCTTTTCGGGAGGACGACAAGAGACCCAGTACTTC. It translates to CASSSFSGGRQETQYF.

This clonotype was recorded many times. J is TRBJ2-1 and V is TRBV13; maybe TRBD2 (6 bases). The germline gives CDR1 PRHDT, CDR2 FYEKMQ (reference sequence). The CDR3 sequence is 15 residues long. V shed 2 bases and J shed 3 bases, with 11 bases lying between them. In DNA form, the CDR3 reads TGTGCCAGCAGCTTACCCGGGAGTAACTACAATGAGCAGTTCTTC. The encoded protein is CASSLPGSNYNEQFF.

In its sample, this clonotype was seen many times. CDR3 coding DNA: TGTGCCAGCAGCTTCCGCCCAAGCGGGAGCAACGAGCAGTTCTTC. Residues: CASSFRPSGSNEQFF. The rearrangement uses TRBV11-2 and TRBJ2-1; 8 bases are shared with TRBD2. Losses at the gene ends were 3 bases for V and 10 bases for J; bases not matched to a gene: 11. The CDR3 extends over 15 amino acids. Germline V gene sequence: CDR1 SGHAT, CDR2 FQNNGV.

This clonotype has more than one count but fewer than ten. The CDR3 loop reads CAISLGTSGIGDTQYF. CDR3 bases: TGTGCCATCAGCCTCGGGACTAGCGGAATCGGAGATACGCAGTATTTT. The chain has TRBV10-3 and TRBJ2-3, with 11 bases identical to TRBD2. CDR1 and CDR2 from the germline V gene are ENHRY and SYGVKD. V shed 6 bases, J shed 5 bases, and the junction held 10 bases outside the gene matches. The length of the CDR3 is 16 residues.

This clonotype was found a few times. This sequence joins TRBV6-1 and TRBJ2-7; TRBD1 matches 7 bases. Trimming at V came to 5 bases and at J to 2 bases, leaving 15 bases not matched to a gene. This CDR3 has 17 amino acids. Germline lookup yields CDR1 MNHNS and CDR2 SASEGT. In DNA form, the CDR3 reads TGTGCCAGCAGTATGACAATGGGGTGGGACAGTCCCTACGAGCAGTACTTC. This sequence encodes CASSMTMGWDSPYEQYF.

This clonotype occurred many times. The chain has TRBV7-6 and TRBJ1-6, with 8 bases fitting TRBD1. CDR3 length: 15 amino acids. Germline CDR1 is SGHVS and CDR2 is FNYEAQ. V was clipped by 5 bases and J by 8 bases; unmatched bases: 8. CDR3 DNA sequence: TGTGCCAGCAGCCGAGGACAGGGTCAGGATTCACCCCTCCACTTT. The encoded protein is CASSRGQGQDSPLHF.

This clonotype was found a few times. The chain employs TRBV10-1 and TRBJ2-7; 8 bases agree with TRBD2. The CDR3 runs 13 residues. The V and J ends lost 5 bases and 10 bases, in that order; junction bases with no gene match: 10. Per germline, CDR1 WNHNN and CDR2 SYGVQD (reference sequence). The DNA for the CDR3 is TGCGCCAGCAGTCCCAGCGGGAGTCAGGTCCAGTACTTC. Its protein product is CASSPSGSQVQYF.

The J gene is TRBJ1-1, the V gene TRBV5-1; no definite D call. Trimming left V 0 bases short and J 5 bases short, with 11 bases between. Germline V gene data show CDR1 as SGHRS and CDR2 as YFSETQ. The CDR3 is made up of 14 amino acids. The CDR3 spells CASSLVPEGTEAFF. The CDR3 bases are TGCGCCAGCAGCTTGGTCCCCGAAGGGACTGAAGCTTTCTTT.

The chain recombines TRBV20-1 with TRBJ2-5; D may be TRBD2 (6 bases). Germline V gene data show CDR1 as DFQATT and CDR2 as SNEGSKA (reference sequence). The CDR3 length is 17 residues. V was cut by 4 bases and J by 0 bases, with 21 bases left in between. CDR3 bases: TGCAGTGCTAAGGGACTGTTAAACACGGGGTACCAAGAGACCCAGTACTTC. It codes for CSAKGLLNTGYQETQYF.

This clonotype has a count of ten or more. CDR3 sequence: CAVGQSTDTQYF. CDR3 bases: TGTGCCGTGGGACAGAGCACAGATACGCAGTATTTT. The chain recombines TRBV10-3 with TRBJ2-3; 7 positions agree with TRBD1. J gave up 0 bases and V 11 bases, and 2 bases lay outside the gene matches. Germline V lookup: CDR1 ENHRY, CDR2 SYGVKD. The CDR3 length is 12 residues.

This clonotype was detected only a few times. The gene calls are TRBV7-9 and TRBJ2-7; 8 bases align to TRBD2. The ends lost 5 bases at V and 7 bases at J; junction bases unmatched: 4. CDR3 length: 12 residues. Germline loops: CDR1 SEHNR, CDR2 FQNEAQ (reference sequence). The CDR3 DNA reads TGTGCCAGCAGCACCACTAGCGGTGAGCAGTACTTC. It is translated as CASSTTSGEQYF.

The DNA for the CDR3 is TGCGCCAGCACCCTCCAAGAGACCCAGTACTTC. It codes for CASTLQETQYF. This chain connects TRBV5-1 to TRBJ2-5; D remains unclear. This CDR3 region has 11 residues. V gave up 6 bases and J gave up 1 base, with 4 bases separating them. Germline V gene lookup returns CDR1 SGHRS and CDR2 YFSETQ.

The chain recombines TRBV7-2 with TRBJ1-1; TRBD1 matches 8 bases. The CDR3 runs to 14 residues. Germline CDR1 is SGHTA and CDR2 is FQGNSA. The trim removed 3 bases at V and 7 bases at J, leaving 7 bases unmatched. The CDR3 nucleotides are TGTGCCAGCAGCTTCGGACAGGGTGGCTTTGAAGCTTTCTTT. This codes for CASSFGQGGFEAFF.

In its sample, this clonotype was seen a few times. In nucleotides, the CDR3 is TGTGCCAGCAGCGTACTTCGCACAGATACGCAGTATTTT. Translated: CASSVLRTDTQYF. The V call is TRBV7-2, the J call TRBJ2-3; D call uncertain. Germline loops: CDR1 SGHTA, CDR2 FQGNSA. The CDR3 has 13 residues. V shed 5 bases and J shed 1 base, with 7 bases lying between them.

This clonotype was detected a few times. This chain joins TRBV20-1 and TRBJ2-2; TRBD1 or TRBD2 may be the D gene (5 bases each). Trimming took off 5 bases at V and 4 bases at J, with 17 bases between the two ends. From germline, CDR1 is DFQATT and CDR2 SNEGSKA (reference sequence). The CDR3 is 15 amino acids. The CDR3 region is CSARGQLWATGELFF. CDR3 DNA sequence: TGCAGTGCTCGGGGCCAGCTTTGGGCCACCGGGGAGCTGTTTTTT.

The chain carries TRBV24-1 and TRBJ1-3, with D perhaps TRBD1 (5 bases). V was clipped by 1 base and J by 4 bases, with 13 bases between them. Germline loops: CDR1 KGHDR, CDR2 SFDVKD. The CDR3 runs to 16 residues. The CDR3, as DNA: TGTGCCACCAGTGATTTCAGGGCCAGGAGAGGAAACACCATATATTTT. It encodes CATSDFRARRGNTIYF.

This clonotype was picked up a small number of times. The chain couples TRBV11-2 to TRBJ2-5; 9 nucleotides agree with TRBD2. The CDR3 is 17 amino acids. Germline CDR1 and CDR2: SGHAT and FQNNGV. The V segment lost 1 base and the J segment 5 bases; nucleotides outside the gene matches: 11. In DNA, the CDR3 is TGTGCCAGCAGCTTAGGGAAATCCGGGACTAGCCCGGAGACCCAGTACTTC. As protein: CASSLGKSGTSPETQYF.

This clonotype showed up just a few times. V is TRBV7-9 and J is TRBJ1-3; D gene ambiguous. The germline V and J ends were trimmed by 5 bases and 4 bases, with 6 bases remaining between them. This CDR3 has 12 residues. The germline gives CDR1 SEHNR, CDR2 FQNEAQ (reference sequence). The CDR3 sequence is CASSPSGNTIYF. CDR3 DNA sequence: TGTGCCAGCAGCCCGTCCGGAAACACCATATATTTT.

This clonotype was seen many times. Sequence at one end of the junction differs from germline and may be a read error. The V call is TRBV6-5, the J call TRBJ1-5; 7 bases are a match to TRBD1. The CDR3 contains 14 residues. The germline CDR1 and CDR2 sequences are MNHEY and SVGAGI. The CDR3 DNA follows: TGTACCAGCAGACGGACAGGTGACAATCAGCCCCAGCATTTT. This encodes CTSRRTGDNQPQHF.

The J gene is TRBJ2-7, the V gene TRBV6-2 or TRBV6-3, with TRBD2 matching over 7 bases. This CDR3 comprises 18 residues. V was pared by 6 bases and J by 4 bases, with 21 bases of the junction left unmatched. CDR1 is MNHEY and CDR2 is SVGEGT in the germline V gene. The CDR3 region is CASSPVVHPSGDQYEQYF. The CDR3 DNA follows: TGTGCCAGCAGCCCGGTAGTTCACCCAAGCGGGGATCAATACGAGCAGTACTTC.

This clonotype was observed many times. This chain's CDR3 is CASSQGEGQFF. The CDR3 coding sequence is TGCGCCAGCAGCCAAGGAGAGGGGCAGTTCTTC. The chain uses TRBV4-1 and TRBJ2-1, with a weak D call TRBD2 (5 bases). V lost 1 base, J lost 12 bases, and 7 bases lay in between. Germline V CDR1 and CDR2: MGHRA, YSYEKL. The CDR3 is made up of 11 amino acids.

Ten or more counts support this clonotype. V is TRBV2 and J is TRBJ1-5, with 8 bases that match TRBD1. The trim removed 4 bases at V and 1 base at J, leaving 3 bases unmatched. This CDR3 has 15 residues. CDR1 SNHLY and CDR2 FYNNEI come from the germline V gene. The CDR3 coding sequence is TGTGCCAGCAGTGCGACAGGGGTGAGCAATCAGCCCCAGCATTTT. Protein product: CASSATGVSNQPQHF.

This clonotype came up a few times. J is TRBJ1-2 and V is TRBV5-1; no definite D call. V shed 1 base and J shed 8 bases, with 12 bases lying between them. CDR1 is SGHRS and CDR2 is YFSETQ in the germline V gene. This CDR3 has 13 residues. The DNA of the CDR3 is TGCGCCAGCAGCTTGTCCAGGTCCTGGGGCTACACCTTC. Translating it yields CASSLSRSWGYTF.

The DNA for the CDR3 is TGCGCCAGCCGCCGGTGGGGACCGGAAGAGACCCAGTACTTC. It specifies CASRRWGPEETQYF. The genes are TRBV5-1 and TRBJ2-5; D is possibly TRBD1 or TRBD2 (5 bases each). Trimming took off 7 bases at V and 3 bases at J, with 16 bases between the two ends. The CDR3 is 14 residues long. Germline V gene sequence: CDR1 SGHRS, CDR2 YFSETQ.

This clonotype appeared many times. This chain uses TRBV10-3 with TRBJ2-1; 11 bases fit TRBD1. Germline trimming cut 4 bases from V and 6 bases from J; bases unmatched to any gene: 11. This CDR3 is built from 17 residues. From germline, CDR1 is ENHRY and CDR2 SYGVKD. CDR3 residues: CAISAYSGTGGSNEQFF. CDR3 nucleotides: TGTGCCATCAGTGCGTACTCCGGGACAGGGGGTTCCAATGAGCAGTTCTTC.

The chain links TRBV3-1 to TRBJ2-7, with D uncertain. CDR1 and CDR2 (germline): LGHDT, YNNKEL (reference sequence). The CDR3 spans 20 residues. V was cut by 0 bases and J by 2 bases, with 26 bases left in between. CDR3 in DNA: TGTGCCAGCAGCCAAGATCCAGCCTGGACCGCGAAACCTCCTGCCTACGAGCAGTACTTC. Translated, it gives CASSQDPAWTAKPPAYEQYF.

This clonotype was detected ten times or more. The chain has TRBV5-1 and TRBJ2-5, with D maybe TRBD2 (6 bases). Trimming removed 0 bases from V and 5 bases from J, with 14 bases in between. The CDR3 runs 15 residues. Germline loops: CDR1 SGHRS, CDR2 YFSETQ. DNA for the CDR3: TGCGCCAGCAGCTTGGTTTCGGGAGAAGGGGAGACCCAGTACTTC. Its translation: CASSLVSGEGETQYF.

This clonotype was found many times. The rearrangement uses TRBV10-3 and TRBJ1-2; D possibly corresponds to TRBD1 (6 bases). Trimming cost V 8 bases and J 6 bases, with 19 bases left between them. The CDR3 is 14 residues long. Looked up from germline, CDR1 is ENHRY and CDR2 is SYGVKD. CDR3 loop: CAIGDTDRVNGYTF. For the CDR3, the DNA is TGTGCCATCGGGGACACGGACCGGGTTAATGGCTACACCTTC.

The rearrangement joins TRBV7-8 to TRBJ2-7; tentatively, D is TRBD2 (7 bases). Trimming shortened V by 5 bases and J by 0 bases, and 17 bases separated the two germline ends. This CDR3 has 16 amino acids. Germline V lookup: CDR1 SGHVS, CDR2 FQNEAQ. CDR3 sequence: CASSPPGGRSSYEQYF. Written as DNA, the CDR3 is TGTGCCAGCAGCCCCCCGGGGGGCAGGTCCTCCTACGAGCAGTACTTC.